The clone carrying this TCR beta chain was observed a handful of times. The antigen is unknown. The Oncomine TCR Beta short-read assay sequenced DNA from cultured CD4+ T cells. A single record per CDR3 protein comes from TCRdb applying MiXCR to the PCR reads. Here the sample spans approximately 14,000 distinct CDR3 sequences, approximately 55% being singletons. This sample was taken from a study of vaccination and CD4 T cells after COVID-19. Findings and caveats of the study: Convalescent patients displayed spike mono-reactivity in 304 of 307 vaccine-specific clones.

Treatment defined: approximately 9-day PBMC culture with coronavirus spike peptide pools or control peptides (ViraFEST assay). Trimming removed 0 bases at V and 9 bases at J, with 11 bases between. Germline CDR1 reads SGHNT; CDR2 reads YENEEA. This CDR3 has 13 residues. This clonotype was obtained from a human donor who had recovered from COVID-19. The material was CD4+ T cells from blood, cultured in vitro, obtained before SARS-CoV-2 vaccination. The chain carries TRBV11-3 and TRBJ1-2; tentatively, D is TRBD1 (6 bases). CDR3 protein: CASSLDSQGSYTF. CDR3 sequence (DNA): TGTGCCAGCAGCTTAGATTCTCAGGGGAGCTACACCTTC.